These 16 T cell receptor beta chains originate from one sample sequenced in a study of blood T cell repertoires in COVID-19. Assay: immunoSEQ multiplex PCR; the TCRdb copy retains only in-frame clones and omits some. The table records over 150,000 clones, around 90% of them present only once. The sample was peripheral blood. The receptor source for this set is a man aged 35 to 55 with active or convalescent COVID-19.

The gene calls are TRBV3-1 (or the pseudogene TRBV3-2) and TRBJ1-6; D ambiguous. CDR3 size: 14 residues. Trimming took 4 bases from V and 6 from J, leaving 10 bases between them. The germline V gene has CDR1 LGHDT and CDR2 YNNKEL (reference sequence). The CDR3 DNA sequence: TGTGCCAGCAGCCTACGACAAAGTAATTCACCCCTCCACTTT. Protein: CASSLRQSNSPLHF.

V gene TRBV20-1 combines with J gene TRBJ1-2; D uncertain. The length of the CDR3 is 11 residues. The ends were cut back, 6 bases at V and 1 base at J, with 6 bases in the middle. Germline V gene lookup returns CDR1 DFQATT and CDR2 SNEGSKA (reference sequence). The CDR3 sequence is CSAAHNYGYTF. The CDR3 nucleotides are TGCAGTGCGGCCCATAACTATGGCTACACCTTC.

This chain links TRBV2 with TRBJ2-3, with 7 bases matching TRBD1. CDR1 SNHLY and CDR2 FYNNEI come from the germline V gene. Trimming cost V 8 bases and J 3 bases; bases outside gene matches: 8. CDR3 length: 14 residues. CDR3 amino acids: CASLTGTRTDTQYF. DNA of the CDR3: TGTGCCAGCCTGACAGGGACAAGGACAGATACGCAGTATTTT.

CDR3 protein: CASSFLASVGEDTEAFF. CDR3 coding DNA: TGCGCCAGCAGCTTCCTGGCGTCAGTCGGAGAGGACACTGAAGCTTTCTTT. V is TRBV5-1 and J is TRBJ1-1; D call uncertain. Between the trimmed V and J ends, which lost 2 bases and 3 bases, there was a span of 20 bases. Germline V gives CDR1 SGHRS, CDR2 YFSETQ. The CDR3 runs to 17 residues. The full variable domain, completed using reference TRBV5-1 and TRBJ1-1, is KAGVTQTPRYLIKTRGQQVTLSCSPISGHRSVSWYQQTPGQGLQFLFEYFSETQRNKGNFPGRFSGRQFSNSRSEMNVSTLELGDSALYLCASSFLASVGEDTEAFFGQGTRLTVV.

V gene TRBV7-9 combines with J gene TRBJ1-6; TRBD1 is a possible D gene (6 bases). The germline V and J ends were trimmed by 4 bases and 5 bases, with 18 bases remaining between them. The CDR3 has 17 amino acids. Germline lookup yields CDR1 SEHNR and CDR2 FQNEAQ (reference sequence). The CDR3 DNA reads TGTGCCAGCAGCTCACCCCTGGCACAGGGCCATAATTCACCCCTCCACTTT. It is translated as CASSSPLAQGHNSPLHF.

The CDR3 loop reads CASSERTGVNYGYTF. The CDR3 DNA is TGTGCCAGCAGTGAAAGGACAGGGGTTAACTATGGCTACACCTTC. This chain connects TRBV6-1 to TRBJ1-2; 9 nucleotides line up with TRBD1. CDR3 length: 15 residues. V was pared by 2 bases and J by 1 base, with 2 bases of the junction left unmatched. CDR1 is MNHNS and CDR2 is SASEGT in the germline V gene.

This chain connects TRBV6-5 to TRBJ1-3; 8 bases fit TRBD1. CDR1 is MNHEY, CDR2 SVGAGI, per germline. With V trimmed by 6 bases and J by 8 bases, 12 bases remained unmatched. This CDR3 comprises 15 residues. CDR3 sequence reads: CASRVPDRVPDTIYF. The DNA for the CDR3 is TGTGCCAGCAGAGTACCGGACAGGGTTCCGGACACCATATATTTT.

The genes are TRBV3-1 (or the pseudogene TRBV3-2) and TRBJ2-2, with TRBD1 as a possible D gene (6 bases). The CDR3 consists of 15 residues. CDR1 is LGHDT, CDR2 YNNKEL, per germline (reference sequence). Trimming pared 4 bases from V and 4 bases from J, leaving 13 bases between. CDR3 protein: CASSPGGAGTGELFF. The CDR3 DNA is TGTGCCAGCAGCCCTGGGGGCGCGGGCACCGGGGAGCTGTTTTTT.

At least ten counts were recorded for this clone. The chain has TRBV10-3 and TRBJ1-2; 7 bases match TRBD1. This CDR3 contains 15 residues. V lost 4 bases, J lost 1 base, and 6 bases stayed unmatched. Germline V gene lookup returns CDR1 ENHRY and CDR2 SYGVKD. In DNA, the CDR3 is TGTGCCATCAGTGGGGGGGACAGTAATAACTATGGCTACACCTTC. This gives the protein CAISGGDSNNYGYTF.

V is TRBV5-1 and J is TRBJ2-3; D perhaps matches TRBD1 (6 bases). The CDR3 is 15 amino acids. V gave up 4 bases and J gave up 6 bases, with 18 bases separating them. The germline V gene encodes CDR1 SGHRS and CDR2 YFSETQ. Here the CDR3 DNA reads TGCGCCAGCAGCCGGCGGTCAGGGGTGGGGGATACGCAGTATTTT. Amino acid sequence: CASSRRSGVGDTQYF.

The chain recombines TRBV7-2 with TRBJ2-5; D not certain. In germline, CDR1 is SGHTA, CDR2 FQGNSA. The CDR3 extends over 13 amino acids. V lost 1 base and J 1 base, leaving 4 bases between the germline ends. The CDR3 nucleotides are TGTGCCAGCAGCTTAGGGCCCCAAGAGACCCAGTACTTC. Translated, it gives CASSLGPQETQYF.

This chain joins TRBV6-5 and TRBJ1-2; 7 nucleotides match TRBD1. The junction had 7 bases not matched to a gene; V was cut back by 6 bases and J by 3 bases. CDR1 and CDR2 from the germline V gene are MNHEY and SVGAGI. CDR3 length: 14 residues. CDR3 residues: CASSEGQPYYGYTF. The CDR3 nucleotides read TGTGCCAGCAGCGAGGGACAGCCCTACTATGGCTACACCTTC.

The genes are TRBV4-1 and TRBJ2-1; tentatively, D is TRBD2 (6 bases). Trimming pared 4 bases from V and 0 bases from J, leaving 13 bases between. This CDR3 spans 16 amino acids. Germline CDR1 reads MGHRA; CDR2 reads YSYEKL. CDR3 bases: TGCGCCAGCAGCCCACCCGGACTAAGCTCCTACAATGAGCAGTTCTTC. It yields the protein CASSPPGLSSYNEQFF.

This chain uses TRBV12-3 or TRBV12-4 with TRBJ1-1; weak D call: TRBD1 (6 bases). The CDR3 covers 13 residues. The V gene lost 6 bases and the J gene lost 5 bases, with 13 bases spanning the gap. This CDR3 is CASRRGGRTEAFF. CDR3 DNA sequence: TGTGCCAGCAGGAGAGGGGGTCGGACTGAAGCTTTCTTT.

A few counts support this clone. This chain links TRBV4-2 with TRBJ1-5; the D gene is possibly TRBD1 (5 bases). The germline V gene encodes CDR1 LGHNA and CDR2 YNFKEQ. CDR3 length: 15 residues. The V and J ends lost 0 bases and 9 bases respectively, with 15 bases between them. The CDR3 spells CASSQDTGGDRPQHF. CDR3 nucleotide sequence: TGTGCCAGCAGCCAAGATACAGGTGGCGATAGGCCCCAGCATTTT.

The gene calls are TRBV7-3 and TRBJ2-3; 12 bases align to TRBD2. Germline assignment: CDR1 SGHTA and CDR2 FQGTGA. The V segment lost 5 bases and the J segment 0 bases; nucleotides outside the gene matches: 3. The CDR3 is 16 residues long. For the CDR3, the DNA is TGTGCCAGCAGCCCTCTAGCGGGGGGGAGCACAGATACGCAGTATTTT. Protein: CASSPLAGGSTDTQYF.